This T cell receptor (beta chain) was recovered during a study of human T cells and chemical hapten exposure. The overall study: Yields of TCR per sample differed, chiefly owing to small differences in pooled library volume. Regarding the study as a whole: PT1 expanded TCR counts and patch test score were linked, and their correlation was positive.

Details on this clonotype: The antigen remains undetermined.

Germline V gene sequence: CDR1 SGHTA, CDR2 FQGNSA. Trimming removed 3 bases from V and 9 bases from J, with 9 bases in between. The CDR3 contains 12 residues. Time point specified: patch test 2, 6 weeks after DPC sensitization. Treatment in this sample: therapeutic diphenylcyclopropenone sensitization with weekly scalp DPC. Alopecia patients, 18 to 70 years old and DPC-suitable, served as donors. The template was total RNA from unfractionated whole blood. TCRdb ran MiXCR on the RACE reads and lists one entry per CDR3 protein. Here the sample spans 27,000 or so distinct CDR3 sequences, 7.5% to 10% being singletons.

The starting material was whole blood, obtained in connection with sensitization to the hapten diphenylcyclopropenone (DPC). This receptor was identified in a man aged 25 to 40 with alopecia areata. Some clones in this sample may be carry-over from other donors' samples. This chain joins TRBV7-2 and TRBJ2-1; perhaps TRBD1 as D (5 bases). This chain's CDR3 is CASSLQGSEQFF. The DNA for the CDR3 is TGTGCCAGCAGCTTGCAGGGTAGTGAGCAGTTCTTC.